These 8 T cell receptor beta chains came from one sample sequenced in a study of T cell responses to AZD1222 COVID-19 vaccine. The method was immunoSEQ multiplex PCR; TCRdb's version includes in-frame clones alone and lacks a portion of them. Of about 120,000 clones in the sample, more than 75% were seen once. The sequenced sample was peripheral blood, obtained on day 0 of AZD1222 vaccination. The receptor source for this set is an adult in good health.

J is TRBJ2-7 and V is TRBV19; D not certain. The length of the CDR3 is 13 residues. The V and J ends lost 3 bases and 4 bases respectively, with 10 bases between them. Germline-derived CDR1 and CDR2 are LNHDA and SQIVND (reference sequence). The CDR3 nucleotides are TGTGCCAGTAGTATGGCCACGGGTTACGAGCAGTACTTC. This codes for CASSMATGYEQYF.

The rearrangement joins TRBV19 to TRBJ2-7; 8 bases fit TRBD2. V shed 7 bases and J 6 bases; nucleotides not matched to a gene: 17. CDR3 length equals 16 residues. The germline V gene encodes CDR1 LNHDA and CDR2 SQIVND (reference sequence). The CDR3 spells CASTARGPGLESEQYF. As DNA, the CDR3 is TGTGCCAGTACCGCCCGTGGCCCGGGACTAGAATCCGAGCAGTACTTC.

The rearrangement joins TRBV4-1 to TRBJ1-6; TRBD1 might be the D (5 bases). Germline CDR1 MGHRA, CDR2 YSYEKL. Deletions cut 5 bases from V and 7 bases from J, with 21 bases between. This CDR3 has 17 residues. The CDR3 DNA is TGCGCCAGCAGCGCCCAGGGTACGTCCCTGGGGAATTCACCCCTCCACTTT. This sequence encodes CASSAQGTSLGNSPLHF.

The rearrangement joins TRBV7-9 to TRBJ1-5; 10 bases agree with TRBD1. This CDR3 is built from 15 residues. Germline-derived CDR1 and CDR2 are SEHNR and FQNEAQ (reference sequence). V was clipped by 5 bases and J by 7 bases; unmatched bases: 8. CDR3 loop: CASSVGTGVGQPQHF. As DNA, the CDR3 is TGTGCCAGCAGCGTAGGGACAGGGGTAGGGCAGCCCCAGCATTTT.

Here the CDR3 DNA reads TGTGCCAGCAGACCGACAGATCCTGAAGCTTTCTTT. Its protein product is CASRPTDPEAFF. The chain links TRBV12-3 or TRBV12-4 to TRBJ1-1; possibly TRBD1 for D (5 bases). This CDR3 has 12 residues. Trimming removed 6 bases at V and 6 bases at J, with 11 bases between.

The chain has TRBV6-4 and TRBJ2-2; 12 bases fit TRBD1. Germline V gene lookup returns CDR1 MRHNA and CDR2 SNTAGT. The junction had 4 bases not matched to a gene; V was cut back by 5 bases and J by 6 bases. This CDR3 has 15 amino acids. CDR3 bases: TGTGCCAGCAGTCCGGGACAGGGGGCGGCCGGGGAGCTGTTTTTT. This sequence encodes CASSPGQGAAGELFF.

This clone was recorded once. The chain has TRBV5-6 and TRBJ2-7, with 8 bases that match TRBD1. The germline V gene encodes CDR1 SGHDT and CDR2 YYEEEE. After removal of 1 base from V and 6 bases from J, the junction contained 6 bases not matched to a gene. This CDR3 has 14 residues. The CDR3 region is CASSLSPGGREQYF. CDR3 nucleotides: TGTGCCAGCAGCTTGTCCCCAGGGGGCCGCGAGCAGTACTTC.

This clone was found once. The chain combines TRBV7-8 with TRBJ1-2; 8 nucleotides line up with TRBD1. This CDR3 contains 17 residues. Losses at the gene ends were 5 bases for V and 8 bases for J; bases not matched to a gene: 19. The germline gives CDR1 SGHVS, CDR2 FQNEAQ. CDR3 coding DNA: TGTGCCAGCAGCGCAGCTCGCCAGGGGGCGACTCGTGGCGGCTACACCTTC. Amino acids: CASSAARQGATRGGYTF.